This TCR beta chain was profiled in a study of blood T cell repertoires in COVID-19. In the study overall: COVID-19 samples from acute and convalescent phases originated in the United States, Italy and Spain. The analysed material was cDNA or gDNA that came from T cells, B-cell-depleted T cells, or PBMCs.

CDR1 and CDR2 (germline): MNHNS, SASEGT. The length of the CDR3 is 12 residues. The germline V and J ends were trimmed by 2 bases and 12 bases, with 13 bases remaining between them. How the authors handled the data: Amplification from reference gene primers served as the basis for estimated nucleated cell counts. Sequencing was performed with immunoSEQ multiplex PCR; in TCRdb, only in-frame clones are kept and a portion is missing. D and trimming come from the DNA, and the V and J calls and clone size come from that table. The sample contains about 50,000 clones, approximately 90% of which appear only once.

This TCR was recovered from a man aged 50 to 60 with active COVID-19. The chain uses TRBV6-1 and TRBJ1-1; possibly TRBD1 for D (5 bases). Specimen: peripheral blood. This CDR3 reads CASSERRGTTFF. CDR3 DNA: TGTGCCAGCAGTGAAAGGAGGGGAACGACTTTCTTT.